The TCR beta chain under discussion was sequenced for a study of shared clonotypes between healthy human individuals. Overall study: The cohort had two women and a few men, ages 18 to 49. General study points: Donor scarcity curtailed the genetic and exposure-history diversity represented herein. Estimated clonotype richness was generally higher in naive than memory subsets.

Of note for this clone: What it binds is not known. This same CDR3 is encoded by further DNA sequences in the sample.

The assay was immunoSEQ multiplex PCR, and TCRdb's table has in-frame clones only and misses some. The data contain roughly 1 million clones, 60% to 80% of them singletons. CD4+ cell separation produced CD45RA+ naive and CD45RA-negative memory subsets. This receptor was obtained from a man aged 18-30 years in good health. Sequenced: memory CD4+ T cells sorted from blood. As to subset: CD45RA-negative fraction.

The CDR3 nucleotides are TGTGCCAGTAGTATAGGGGGGTATAGCACAGATACGCAGTATTTT. Its translation is CASSIGGYSTDTQYF. V is TRBV19 and J is TRBJ2-3; D possibly matches TRBD1 or TRBD2 (5 bases each). CDR3 length: 15 amino acids. V shed 1 base and J shed 0 bases, with 8 bases lying between them. CDR1 and CDR2 from the germline V gene are LNHDA and SQIVND (reference sequence).